These T cell receptor beta chains were read from a single sample in a study of T cell repertoires in cytomegalovirus infection. For these receptors, no antigen is known. MiXCR, run by TCRdb on the reads, gives a single entry per CDR3 protein. In the table there are 830,000 or so distinct CDR3 sequences, less than 35% of which are singletons. The material was cultured CD8+ T cells from PBMCs, obtained from culture after CMV antigen stimulation. All receptors come from a human donor in good health (CMV status not recorded). Some clones in this sample may be carry-over from other donors' samples. The CDR3 runs from the conserved cysteine through the conserved F or W. Fields, in order: J gene, D gene, V gene, clone size, CDR3 protein, CDR3 DNA. The D gene is left open where the match is weak. Clone size is not always given. Where it is, it says once, few, many or a class for expanded clones.

>TRBJ2-4|NA|TRBV6-2/TRBV6-3|NA
CASGRDKNIQYF
TGTGCCAGCGGAAGGGACAAAAACATTCAGTACTTC
>TRBJ1-2|NA|TRBV7-2|many
CASSFGTLYGYTF
TGTGCCAGCAGCTTCGGGACACTGTATGGCTACACCTTC
>TRBJ1-6|NA|TRBV12-3/TRBV12-4|many
CASSPPGLYNSPLHF
TGTGCCAGCAGTCCGCCGGGCCTCTATAATTCACCCCTCCACTTT
>TRBJ2-2|TRBD2|TRBV9|NA
CASSTSGGATGDLFF
TGTGCCAGCAGCACTAGCGGGGGGGCTACCGGGGATCTGTTTTTT
>TRBJ2-1|TRBD1|TRBV4-3|NA
CTSSQDSRGQGSEQFF
TGCACCAGCAGCCAAGATTCTAGGGGACAGGGGAGTGAGCAGTTCTTC
>TRBJ1-1|NA|TRBV27|many
CASSRDTMNTEAFF
TGTGCCAGCAGCCGGGACACGATGAACACTGAAGCTTTCTTT
>TRBJ2-5|TRBD2|TRBV7-9|few
CASSLAYRQMAGEQETQYF
TGTGCCAGCAGCTTAGCGTATCGACAGATGGCGGGGGAGCAAGAGACCCAGTACTTC
>TRBJ2-7|NA|TRBV7-9|NA
CASSLVGRSYEQYF
TGTGCCAGCAGCTTAGTTGGCAGGAGCTACGAGCAGTACTTC
>TRBJ1-1|NA|TRBV10-2|NA
CASGTGTQNTEAFF
TGCGCCAGCGGAACCGGGACACAGAACACTGAAGCTTTCTTT
>TRBJ1-4|NA|TRBV6-6|NA
CASSPLDIRGLFF
TGTGCCAGCAGTCCGCTGGACATTCGCGGACTGTTTTTT
>TRBJ2-2|NA|TRBV7-9|few
CASSLPPGLENTGELFF
TGTGCCAGCAGCTTACCCCCGGGACTCGAGAACACCGGGGAGCTGTTTTTT
>TRBJ2-4|NA|TRBV11-2|once
CASSLVGQRLKNIQYF
TGTGCCAGCAGCTTAGTCGGACAGAGACTTAAAAACATTCAGTACTTC
>TRBJ1-1|NA|TRBV3-1|NA
CASKERRMNTEAFF
TGTGCCAGCAAAGAGAGGAGAATGAACACTGAAGCTTTCTTT
>TRBJ1-2|NA|TRBV12-3/TRBV12-4|few
CASTFQRDGYTF
TGTGCCAGCACCTTTCAGAGGGATGGCTACACCTTC
>TRBJ1-1|TRBD1|TRBV20-1|few
CSARGWDTEAFF
TGCAGTGCCAGGGGGTGGGACACTGAAGCTTTCTTT
>TRBJ1-6|NA|TRBV19|few
CASSMARSSYNSPLHF
TGTGCCAGTAGTATGGCACGGAGCTCCTATAATTCACCCCTCCACTTT
>TRBJ1-2|NA|TRBV19|few
CASSMPSGYGYTF
TGTGCCAGTAGCATGCCCTCGGGGTATGGCTACACCTTC
>TRBJ2-5|TRBD2|TRBV19|few
CASSMGGLEETQYF
TGTGCCAGTAGTATGGGGGGACTAGAAGAGACCCAGTACTTC
>TRBJ2-2|TRBD1|TRBV27|NA
CASSLSAGGGTGELFF
TGTGCCAGCAGTTTATCGGCAGGGGGCGGGACCGGGGAGCTGTTTTTT
>TRBJ2-6|NA|TRBV19|NA
CASTMGSGANVLTF
TGTGCCAGTACCATGGGCTCTGGGGCCAACGTCCTGACTTTC
>TRBJ1-2|NA|TRBV7-3|few
CASSLTGLKIGGYTF
TGTGCCAGCAGCTTAACAGGGCTGAAGATCGGGGGCTACACCTTC
>TRBJ1-2|NA|TRBV29-1|few
CSVPSGWGGYTF
TGCAGCGTTCCTTCGGGCTGGGGAGGCTACACCTTC
>TRBJ2-1|NA|TRBV2|NA
CASSEARINYNEQFF
TGTGCCAGCAGTGAAGCTCGGATAAACTACAATGAGCAGTTCTTC
>TRBJ2-1|TRBD2|TRBV9|NA
CASSVETSGGLFNEQFF
TGTGCCAGCAGCGTAGAGACTAGCGGGGGCCTCTTCAATGAGCAGTTCTTC
>TRBJ2-1|NA|TRBV6-5|few
CASSYSTPTLNEQFF
TGTGCCAGCAGTTACTCGACCCCTACCCTCAATGAGCAGTTCTTC
>TRBJ2-1|TRBD2|TRBV29-1|NA
CSVDGLVGPNEQFF
TGCAGCGTGGATGGACTAGTGGGTCCCAATGAGCAGTTCTTC
>TRBJ2-1|NA|TRBV7-3|NA
CASSSRDSPYNEQFF
TGTGCCAGCAGCTCGCGGGACAGCCCTTACAATGAGCAGTTCTTC
>TRBJ1-5|TRBD1|TRBV12-3/TRBV12-4|NA
CASRSDRGPGQPQHF
TGTGCCAGCAGGTCAGACAGGGGGCCGGGTCAGCCCCAGCATTTT
>TRBJ2-2|TRBD2|TRBV27|few
CASSLRGGGIGELFF
TGTGCCAGCAGTTTACGGGGGGGGGGCATCGGGGAGCTGTTTTTT
>TRBJ2-2|TRBD1|TRBV5-6|few
CASSYFGTGETDGELFF
TGTGCCAGCAGTTATTTCGGGACAGGGGAGACGGACGGGGAGCTGTTTTTT
>TRBJ1-1|NA|TRBV6-1|NA
CASTSQVNTEAFF
TGTGCCAGCACCTCACAGGTTAACACTGAAGCTTTCTTT
>TRBJ2-3|TRBD1|TRBV7-9|few
CASSRTGGRRDTQYF
TGTGCCAGCAGCCGAACAGGGGGCCGGAGAGATACGCAGTATTTT
>TRBJ1-5|TRBD1|TRBV6-6|NA
CASRDREDQPQHF
TGTGCCAGCAGAGACAGGGAGGATCAGCCCCAGCATTTT
>TRBJ1-1|NA|TRBV11-2|few
CASSLKGPMEAFF
TGTGCCAGCAGCTTGAAGGGACCGATGGAAGCTTTCTTT
>TRBJ1-1|NA|TRBV6-2/TRBV6-3|NA
CASSSLYAGATQLGGEAFF
TGTGCCAGCAGTTCCCTCTACGCAGGCGCGACGCAACTTGGCGGGGAAGCTTTCTTT
>TRBJ2-1|TRBD2|TRBV7-9|NA
CASSRDKRDYNEQFF
TGTGCCAGCAGCCGTGACAAGCGGGACTACAATGAGCAGTTCTTC
>TRBJ2-7|TRBD1|TRBV4-1|few
CASSPRTGLYEQYF
TGCGCCAGCAGCCCCCGGACAGGTCTCTACGAGCAGTACTTC
>TRBJ2-2|NA|TRBV6-2/TRBV6-3|few
CASTPGPIMNTGELFF
TGTGCCAGCACCCCGGGTCCTATAATGAACACCGGGGAGCTGTTTTTT
>TRBJ2-3|NA|TRBV4-3|NA
CASSKGASGSSDTQYF
TGCGCCAGCAGCAAGGGGGCTAGCGGCTCATCCGATACGCAGTATTTT
>TRBJ2-5|NA|TRBV4-3|few
CASSQGGEETQYF
TGCGCCAGCAGCCAAGGAGGGGAAGAGACCCAGTACTTC
>TRBJ2-3|NA|TRBV20-1|NA
CSAPLGTDTQYF
TGCAGTGCCCCCCTCGGGACAGATACGCAGTATTTT
>TRBJ1-5|NA|TRBV4-1|few
CASSQERGLGQPQHF
TGCGCCAGCAGCCAAGAGCGGGGGCTGGGTCAGCCCCAGCATTTT